One sample yielded the 13 T cell receptor beta chains listed below, sequenced in a study of blood T cell repertoires in COVID-19. The repertoire was sequenced with immunoSEQ multiplex PCR; TCRdb's copy has only in-frame clones and lacks some. The table has tens of thousands of clones, more than 70% seen once. Sequencing was carried out using peripheral blood. The receptors here all came from a man in his fifties or sixties with active COVID-19.

The CDR3 DNA reads as TGTGCCAGCAGCGTAGCTTTAACTAGCAGGCTAAGTGAGCAGTTCTTC. Protein: CASSVALTSRLSEQFF. This sequence joins TRBV9 and TRBJ2-1; a weak D match, TRBD2 (6 bases). Germline V gene data show CDR1 as SGDLS and CDR2 as YYNGEE. V lost 0 bases, J lost 9 bases, and 19 bases lay in between. The CDR3 is 16 residues long.

The chain has TRBV29-1 and TRBJ1-1, with no clear D. CDR3 length: 10 amino acids. V was clipped by 5 bases and J by 7 bases, with 8 bases between them. The V gene's germline CDR1 is SQVTM and CDR2 ANQGSEA. The CDR3: CSVTGVEAFF. CDR3 nucleotide sequence: TGCAGCGTTACGGGTGTTGAAGCTTTCTTT.

The chain uses TRBV5-1 and TRBJ2-7; 14 bases agree with TRBD2. CDR3 length: 14 residues. Germline lookup yields CDR1 SGHRS and CDR2 YFSETQ. V trimming: 4 bases; J trimming: 5 bases; junction bases outside the gene matches: 2. In nucleotides, the CDR3 is TGCGCCAGCAGCCCGGGACTAGCGGGAGACGAGCAGTACTTC. The encoded protein is CASSPGLAGDEQYF.

The chain couples TRBV3-1 (or the pseudogene TRBV3-2) to TRBJ1-6; a weak D match, TRBD1 (5 bases). CDR1 LGHDT and CDR2 YNNKEL come from the germline V gene (reference sequence). V lost 10 bases to trimming and J lost 3 bases, with 13 bases between them. The length of the CDR3 is 14 residues. This CDR3 is CATGKGFYNSPLHF. DNA of the CDR3: TGTGCCACCGGAAAGGGGTTCTATAATTCACCCCTCCACTTT.

A few counts support this clone. V gene TRBV11-2 combines with J gene TRBJ1-1; D gene uncertain. Germline V CDR1 and CDR2: SGHAT, FQNNGV. The CDR3 spans 14 residues. Trimming stripped 1 base from V and 1 base from J, with 7 bases between. The chain's CDR3 is CASSLGFRNTEAFF. CDR3 DNA sequence: TGTGCCAGCAGCTTAGGTTTTAGGAACACTGAAGCTTTCTTT. The variable domain in full, completed from reference TRBV11-2 and TRBJ1-1, reads EAGVAQSPRYKIIEKRQSVAFWCNPISGHATLYWYQQILGQGPKLLIQFQNNGVVDDSQLPKDRFSAERLKGVDSTLKIQPAKLEDSAVYLCASSLGFRNTEAFFGQGTRLTVV.

The genes are TRBV18 and TRBJ2-1; a possible D gene is TRBD2 (6 bases). V was trimmed by 1 base and J by 0 bases, leaving 10 bases between them. The germline CDR1 and CDR2 sequences are KGHSH and LQKENI. This CDR3 has 16 residues. DNA for the CDR3: TGTGCCAGCTCACCACTTAGCGGAGGCTCCTACAATGAGCAGTTCTTC. Its protein is CASSPLSGGSYNEQFF.

In its sample, this clone was seen once. This rearrangement joins TRBV5-1 to TRBJ2-5, with 9 bases aligning to TRBD1. This CDR3 comprises 13 residues. CDR1 is SGHRS and CDR2 is YFSETQ in the germline V gene. J was trimmed by 4 bases and V by 5 bases; bases with no gene match: 3. This CDR3 reads CASRQGASETQYF. The CDR3 nucleotides read TGCGCCAGCAGACAGGGGGCTTCAGAGACCCAGTACTTC.

The V call is TRBV19, the J call TRBJ2-1; 11 bases are a match to TRBD1. V was clipped by 4 bases and J by 3 bases; unmatched bases: 2. The V gene's germline CDR1 is LNHDA and CDR2 SQIVND (reference sequence). The CDR3 consists of 15 residues. CDR3 protein: CASSTGTGGYNEQFF. In nucleotides, the CDR3 is TGTGCCAGTAGTACTGGGACAGGGGGCTACAATGAGCAGTTCTTC. Drawing the rest from reference TRBV19 and TRBJ2-1, the complete variable domain is DGGITQSPKYLFRKEGQNVTLSCEQNLNHDAMYWYRQDPGQGLRLIYYSQIVNDFQKGDIAEGYSVSREKKESFPLTVTSAQKNPTAFYLCASSTGTGGYNEQFFGPGTRLTVL.

This clone was found a few times. The V call is TRBV19, the J call TRBJ2-5; a weak D match, TRBD2 (5 bases). The CDR3 covers 14 residues. Germline values: CDR1 LNHDA, CDR2 SQIVND (reference sequence). V dropped 6 bases and J dropped 1 base, with 12 bases sitting between them. CDR3 sequence reads: CASSPGEPQETQYF. The CDR3 DNA is TGTGCCAGTAGCCCCGGGGAGCCCCAAGAGACCCAGTACTTC.

The chain combines TRBV29-1 with TRBJ2-3, with unresolved D. With 7 bases removed from V and 5 bases from J, the gap between germline ends came to 7 bases. CDR3 length: 10 amino acids. The germline V gene has CDR1 SQVTM and CDR2 ANQGSEA. In DNA, the CDR3 is TGCAGCGCCGCGCGAGATACGCAGTATTTT. It is translated as CSAARDTQYF.

The chain has TRBV7-7 and TRBJ2-5; no firm D call. The germline V gene has CDR1 SSHAT and CDR2 FNYEAQ (reference sequence). This CDR3 comprises 15 residues. Trimming removed 5 bases at V and 0 bases at J, with 13 bases between. The CDR3 nucleotides are TGTGCCAGCAGCCCCCGCCGCGACTACCAAGAGACCCAGTACTTC. Translating it yields CASSPRRDYQETQYF.

The chain carries TRBV10-1 and TRBJ2-1; 12 bases are a match to TRBD2. Losses at the gene ends were 6 bases for V and 1 base for J; bases not matched to a gene: 1. The CDR3 is 15 amino acids. Per the germline V gene, CDR1 is WNHNN and CDR2 is SYGVQD (reference sequence). The CDR3 DNA is TGCGCCAGCAGCCTAGCGGGAGGGTCCTACAATGAGCAGTTCTTC. It is translated as CASSLAGGSYNEQFF.

This clone appeared a few times. The chain recombines TRBV7-8 with TRBJ2-1, with a tentative D call TRBD1 (5 bases). The V and J ends lost 5 bases and 3 bases respectively, with 17 bases between them. Per the germline V gene, CDR1 is SGHVS and CDR2 is FQNEAQ. CDR3 length: 16 residues. This CDR3 reads CASSTLQGRFYNEQFF. CDR3 nucleotides: TGTGCCAGCAGCACCCTCCAGGGTCGGTTCTACAATGAGCAGTTCTTC.